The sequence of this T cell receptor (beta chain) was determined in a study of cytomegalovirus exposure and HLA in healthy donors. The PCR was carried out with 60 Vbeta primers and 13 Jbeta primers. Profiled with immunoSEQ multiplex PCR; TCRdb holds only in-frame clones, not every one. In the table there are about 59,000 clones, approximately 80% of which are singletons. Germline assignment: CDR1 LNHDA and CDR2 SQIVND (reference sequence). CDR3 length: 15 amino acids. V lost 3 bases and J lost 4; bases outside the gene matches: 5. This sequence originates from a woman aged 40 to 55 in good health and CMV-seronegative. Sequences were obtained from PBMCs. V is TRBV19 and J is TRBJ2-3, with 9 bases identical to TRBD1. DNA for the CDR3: TGTGCCAGTAGTATCGGGGGACAGGGATCAGATACGCAGTATTTT. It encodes CASSIGGQGSDTQYF.